This is a list of T cell receptor beta chains from one sample in a study of T cells in Graves' hyperthyroidism and ophthalmopathy. TCRdb independently ran MiXCR on the multiplex PCR reads; one entry per CDR3 protein. The profile shows some 740,000 distinct CDR3 sequences, about 14% of them singletons. Material for sequencing was blood. The source is a woman aged 18-29 years with Graves' hyperthyroidism. The CDR3 runs from the conserved cysteine through the conserved F or W. A D gene is named only where the DNA matches it firmly. A clone size is listed for some rows: how often the clone was seen (once, few, many), or a class if it is expanded.

clone size	V gene	J gene	D gene	CDR3 DNA	CDR3 protein
few	TRBV5-1	TRBJ2-2	NA	TGCGCCAGCAGCGAACTAACCTTTACCGGGGAGCTGTTTTTT	CASSELTFTGELFF
many	TRBV30	TRBJ2-2	NA	TGTGCCTGGAGTGTCGGGCTAGCGAACACCGGGGAGCTGTTTTTT	CAWSVGLANTGELFF
many	TRBV7-8	TRBJ2-7	TRBD2	TGTGCCAGCAGCTTAAGGCGGGAGGGCAACTACGAGCAGTACTTC	CASSLRREGNYEQYF
NA	TRBV2	TRBJ2-7	NA	TGTGCCAGCAGGCTAGCCTACGAGCAGTACTTC	CASRLAYEQYF
NA	TRBV28	TRBJ2-7	NA	TGTGCCAGCAGCGGGTCTTTCCACGGAGGGAGGTTCTACGAGCAGTACTTC	CASSGSFHGGRFYEQYF
many	TRBV11-2	TRBJ2-2	TRBD1	TGTGCCAGCAGCTCGACCTCGGGACAGTCCGGGGAGCTGTTTTTT	CASSSTSGQSGELFF
many	TRBV3-1	TRBJ1-1	NA	TGTGCCAGCAGCCAAGACGGTAACACTGAAGCTTTCTTT	CASSQDGNTEAFF
many	TRBV19	TRBJ2-1	NA	TGTGCCAGTAGTACCCCGGGACTCAACAATGAGCAGTTCTTC	CASSTPGLNNEQFF
NA	TRBV9	TRBJ1-6	NA	TGTGCCAGCAGCGACGCATGGGGGTATAATTCACCCCTCCACTTT	CASSDAWGYNSPLHF
many	TRBV2	TRBJ2-7	TRBD2	TGTGCCAGCAGCAGGAGCGGGGGAACTTACGAGCAGTACTTC	CASSRSGGTYEQYF
NA	TRBV25-1	TRBJ1-4	NA	TGTGCCAGCAGTGAAAATGAAAAACTGTTTTTT	CASSENEKLFF
many	TRBV2	TRBJ2-2	TRBD1	TGTGCCAGCAGGACGGGACAGGGGGCATTCGGCGGGGAGCTGTTTTTT	CASRTGQGAFGGELFF
many	TRBV30	TRBJ1-6	NA	TGTGCCTGGACGGGACTGAGCTCCTATAATTCACCCCTCCACTTT	CAWTGLSSYNSPLHF
NA	TRBV6-1	TRBJ2-2	NA	TGTGCCAGCAGTGAAGCCTCCCGGGGACGGACCTCTATGAGGGAGCTGTTTTTT	CASSEASRGRTSMRELFF
few	TRBV18	TRBJ2-3	NA	TGTGCCAGCTCACCTAATACCGGGGGCACAGATACGCAGTATTTT	CASSPNTGGTDTQYF
once	TRBV4-3	TRBJ1-1	TRBD1	TGCGCCAGCAGCCTGCGAGGGGCGGGACAGGGAGACACTGAAGCTTTCTTT	CASSLRGAGQGDTEAFF
many	TRBV14	TRBJ1-1	NA	TGTGCCAGCAGCCAATCGGCGGCCGCTGAAGCTTTCTTT	CASSQSAAAEAFF
NA	TRBV12-3/TRBV12-4	TRBJ1-3	TRBD1	TGTGCCAGCACGGCAGGGGGTGGAAACACCATATATTTT	CASTAGGGNTIYF
few	TRBV28	TRBJ1-2	NA	TGTGCCAGCAGTTGGGCAGCATATGGCTACACCTTC	CASSWAAYGYTF
few	TRBV4-2	TRBJ1-5	TRBD1	TGTGCCAGCAGCCGGAGGCAGGGGGCTTTAGGGCTGATACTGCCCCAGCATTTT	CASSRRQGALGLILPQHF
many	TRBV30	TRBJ1-2	NA	TGTGCCTGGAGGTACACGGGGGTCTATGGCTACACCTTC	CAWRYTGVYGYTF
NA	TRBV20-1	TRBJ1-1	NA	TGCAGTGCTAGGCGGGCTCCGAACACTGAAGCTTTCTTT	CSARRAPNTEAFF
many	TRBV6-6	TRBJ2-7	NA	TGTGCCAGCAGTTACTTAGGCCCCCTGTCCTACGAGCAGTACTTC	CASSYLGPLSYEQYF
many	TRBV28	TRBJ1-1	TRBD1	TGTGCCGGAGGGACAGGTCCGGGTACTGTGAACACTGAAGCTTTCTTT	CAGGTGPGTVNTEAFF
few	TRBV4-3	TRBJ2-5	NA	TGCGCCAGCAGCCAAGAGGGAGTGGTAGTCGGAGAGACCCAGTACTTC	CASSQEGVVVGETQYF
few	TRBV15	TRBJ2-6	NA	TGTGCCACCAGCAGCCGGGACGGACCATTATTAGCCAACTCTGGGGCCAACGTCCTGACTTTC	CATSSRDGPLLANSGANVLTF